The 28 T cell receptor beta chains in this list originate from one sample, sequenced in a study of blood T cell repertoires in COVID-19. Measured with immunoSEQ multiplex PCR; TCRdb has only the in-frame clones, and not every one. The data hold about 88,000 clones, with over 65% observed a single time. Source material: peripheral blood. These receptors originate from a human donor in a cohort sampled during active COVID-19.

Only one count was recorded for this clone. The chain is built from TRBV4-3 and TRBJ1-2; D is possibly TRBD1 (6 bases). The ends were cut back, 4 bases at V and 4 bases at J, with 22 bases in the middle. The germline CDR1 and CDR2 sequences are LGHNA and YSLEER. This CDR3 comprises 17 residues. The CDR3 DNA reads TGCGCCAGCAGCCGGAAGATACGGGACATGGGCATCTATGGCTACACCTTC. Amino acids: CASSRKIRDMGIYGYTF.

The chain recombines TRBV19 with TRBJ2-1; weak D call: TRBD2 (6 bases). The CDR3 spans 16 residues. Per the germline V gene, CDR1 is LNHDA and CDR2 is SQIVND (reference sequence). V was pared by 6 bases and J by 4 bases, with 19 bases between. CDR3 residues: CASRPSGTRPYNEQFF. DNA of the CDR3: TGTGCCAGTAGGCCGTCCGGGACTCGACCTTACAATGAGCAGTTCTTC.

The CDR3 is CASSLGTGHNSPLHF. The CDR3 coding sequence is TGCGCCAGCAGCTTGGGGACAGGACATAATTCACCCCTCCACTTT. The chain combines TRBV5-1 with TRBJ1-6, with 7 bases fitting TRBD1. The CDR3 extends over 15 amino acids. The J segment lost 5 bases and the V segment lost 0 bases, leaving 2 bases of the junction unmatched. CDR1 and CDR2 from the germline V gene are SGHRS and YFSETQ.

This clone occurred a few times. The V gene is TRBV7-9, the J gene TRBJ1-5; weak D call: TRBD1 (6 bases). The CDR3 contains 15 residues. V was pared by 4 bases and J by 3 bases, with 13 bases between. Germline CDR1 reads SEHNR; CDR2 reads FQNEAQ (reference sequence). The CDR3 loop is CASSYAGVLNQPQHF. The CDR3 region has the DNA TGTGCCAGCAGCTATGCAGGGGTCCTCAATCAGCCCCAGCATTTT.

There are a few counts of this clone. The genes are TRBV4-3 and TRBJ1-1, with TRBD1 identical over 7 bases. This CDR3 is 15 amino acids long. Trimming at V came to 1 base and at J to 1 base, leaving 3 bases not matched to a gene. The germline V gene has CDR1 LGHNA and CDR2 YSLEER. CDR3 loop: CASSQVQGWNTEAFF. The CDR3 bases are TGCGCCAGCAGCCAAGTACAGGGGTGGAACACTGAAGCTTTCTTT.

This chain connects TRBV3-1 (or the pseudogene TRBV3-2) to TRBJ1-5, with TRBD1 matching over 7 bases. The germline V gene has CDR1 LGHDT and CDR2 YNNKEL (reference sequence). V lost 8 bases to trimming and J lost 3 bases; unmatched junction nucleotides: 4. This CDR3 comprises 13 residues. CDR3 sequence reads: CASHGTANQPQHF. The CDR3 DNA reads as TGTGCCAGCCACGGGACAGCCAATCAGCCCCAGCATTTT.

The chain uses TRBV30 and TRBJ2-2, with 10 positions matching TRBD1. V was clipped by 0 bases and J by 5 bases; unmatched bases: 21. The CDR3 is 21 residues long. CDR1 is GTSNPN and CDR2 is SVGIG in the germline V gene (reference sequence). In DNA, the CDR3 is TGTGCCTGGAGTGTATTTGGGTTGGATCCGGGACAGGGGTTAGGGACCGGGGAGCTGTTTTTT. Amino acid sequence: CAWSVFGLDPGQGLGTGELFF.

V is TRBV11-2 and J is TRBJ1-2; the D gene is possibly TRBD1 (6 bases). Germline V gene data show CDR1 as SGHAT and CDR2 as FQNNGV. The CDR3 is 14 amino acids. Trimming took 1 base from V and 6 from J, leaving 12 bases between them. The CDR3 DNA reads TGTGCCAGCAGCTTAGGTGGACAGCCCGATGGCTACACCTTC. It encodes CASSLGGQPDGYTF.

The CDR3, as DNA: TGCAGCGTCGATGCCGGGACAGGATACAATGAGCAGTTCTTC. Protein: CSVDAGTGYNEQFF. V and J are TRBV29-1 and TRBJ2-1; 8 bases fit TRBD1. Germline CDR1 is SQVTM and CDR2 is ANQGSEA. The CDR3 totals 14 residues. Trimming took 6 bases from V and 4 from J; bases not matched to a gene: 8.

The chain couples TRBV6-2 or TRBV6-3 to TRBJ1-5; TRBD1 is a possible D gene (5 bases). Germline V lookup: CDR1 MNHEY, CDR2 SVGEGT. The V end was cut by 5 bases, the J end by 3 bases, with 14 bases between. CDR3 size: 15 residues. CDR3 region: CASSQLVGPNQPQHF. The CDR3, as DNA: TGTGCCAGCAGTCAACTCGTGGGGCCCAATCAGCCCCAGCATTTT.

The CDR3 DNA sequence: TGTGCCAGCTCACCACTCACAGGGTCCGCCTACGAGCAGTACTTC. Translation gives CASSPLTGSAYEQYF. The chain carries TRBV18 and TRBJ2-7, with D possibly being TRBD1 (6 bases). The V gene lost 1 base and the J gene lost 2 bases, with 12 bases spanning the gap. Per germline, CDR1 KGHSH and CDR2 LQKENI. The CDR3 is 15 amino acids. Complete variable domain (other parts from reference TRBV18 and TRBJ2-7): NAGVMQNPRHLVRRRGQEARLRCSPMKGHSHVYWYRQLPEEGLKFMVYLQKENIIDESGMPKERFSAEFPKEGPSILRIQQVVRGDSAAYFCASSPLTGSAYEQYFGPGTRLTVT.

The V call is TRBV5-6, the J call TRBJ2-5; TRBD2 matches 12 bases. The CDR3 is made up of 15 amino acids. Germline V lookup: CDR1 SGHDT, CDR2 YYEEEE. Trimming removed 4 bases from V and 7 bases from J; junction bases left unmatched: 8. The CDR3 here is CASSPTSGGPGTQYF. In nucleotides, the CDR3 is TGTGCCAGCAGCCCGACTAGCGGGGGACCAGGGACCCAGTACTTC. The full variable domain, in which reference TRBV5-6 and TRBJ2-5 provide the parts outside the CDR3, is DAGVTQSPTHLIKTRGQQVTLRCSPKSGHDTVSWYQQALGQGPQFIFQYYEEEERQRGNFPDRFSGHQFPNYSSELNVNALLLGDSALYLCASSPTSGGPGTQYFGPGTRLLVL.

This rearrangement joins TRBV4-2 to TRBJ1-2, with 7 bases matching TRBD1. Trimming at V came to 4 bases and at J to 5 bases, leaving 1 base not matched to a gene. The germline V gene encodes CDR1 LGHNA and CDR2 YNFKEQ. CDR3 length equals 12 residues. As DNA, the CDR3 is TGTGCCAGCAGCCCGGGACAGTATGGCTACACCTTC. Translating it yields CASSPGQYGYTF.

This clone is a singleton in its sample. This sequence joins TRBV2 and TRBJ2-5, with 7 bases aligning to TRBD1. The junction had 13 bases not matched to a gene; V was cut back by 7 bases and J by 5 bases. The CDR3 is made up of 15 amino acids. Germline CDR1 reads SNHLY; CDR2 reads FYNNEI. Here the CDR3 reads CASNRGTELQETQYF. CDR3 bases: TGTGCCAGCAATCGTGGGACAGAGCTCCAGGAGACCCAGTACTTC.

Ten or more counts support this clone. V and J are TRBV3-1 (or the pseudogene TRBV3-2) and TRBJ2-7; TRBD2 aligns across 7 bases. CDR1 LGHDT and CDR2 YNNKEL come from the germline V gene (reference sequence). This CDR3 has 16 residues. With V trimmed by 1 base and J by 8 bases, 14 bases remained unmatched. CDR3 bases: TGTGCCAGCAGCCAAGGCGCCGTGGGGGGGTCTGTCAAGCAGTACTTC. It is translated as CASSQGAVGGSVKQYF.

The CDR3 here is CASSFELNYGYTF. CDR3 in DNA: TGTGCCAGCAGCTTTGAACTAAACTATGGCTACACCTTC. The chain joins TRBV7-9 to TRBJ1-2; unclear D gene. CDR1 is SEHNR and CDR2 is FQNEAQ in the germline V gene (reference sequence). This CDR3 is built from 13 residues. V was shortened by 3 bases and J by 2 bases, with 7 bases between the two germline ends. The variable domain in full, with the rest retrieved from reference TRBV7-9 and TRBJ1-2, is DTGVSQNPRHKITKRGQNVTFRCDPISEHNRLYWYRQTLGQGPEFLTYFQNEAQLEKSRLLSDRFSAERPKGSFSTLEIQRTEQGDSAMYLCASSFELNYGYTFGSGTRLTVV.

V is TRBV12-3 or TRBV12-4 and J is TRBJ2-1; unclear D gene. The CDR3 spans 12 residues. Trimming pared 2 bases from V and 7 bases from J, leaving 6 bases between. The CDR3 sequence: CASSLQENEQFF. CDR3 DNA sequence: TGTGCCAGCAGTTTACAAGAGAATGAGCAGTTCTTC.

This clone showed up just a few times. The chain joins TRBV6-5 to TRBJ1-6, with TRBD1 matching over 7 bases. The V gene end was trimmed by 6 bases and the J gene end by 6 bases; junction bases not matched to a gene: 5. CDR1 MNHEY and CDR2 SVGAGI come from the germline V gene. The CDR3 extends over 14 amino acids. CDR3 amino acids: CASRRQGVNSPLHF. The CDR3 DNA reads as TGTGCCAGCAGGCGACAGGGAGTTAATTCACCCCTCCACTTT.

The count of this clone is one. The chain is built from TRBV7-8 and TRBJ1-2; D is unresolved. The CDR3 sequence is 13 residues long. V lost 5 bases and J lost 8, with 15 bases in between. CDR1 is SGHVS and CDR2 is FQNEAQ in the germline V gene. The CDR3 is CASSLPSFRGYTF. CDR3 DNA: TGTGCCAGCAGCCTACCCTCATTTAGAGGCTACACCTTC.

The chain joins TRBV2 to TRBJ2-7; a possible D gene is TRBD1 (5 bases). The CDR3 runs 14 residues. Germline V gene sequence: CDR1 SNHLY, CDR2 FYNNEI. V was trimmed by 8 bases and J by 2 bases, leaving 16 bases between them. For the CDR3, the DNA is TGTGCCAGCTCGACAGCAACCTATACCTACGAGCAGTACTTC. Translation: CASSTATYTYEQYF.

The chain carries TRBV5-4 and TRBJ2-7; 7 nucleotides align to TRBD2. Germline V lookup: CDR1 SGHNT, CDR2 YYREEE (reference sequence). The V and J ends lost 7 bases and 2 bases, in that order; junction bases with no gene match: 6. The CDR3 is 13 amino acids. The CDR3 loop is CASGTGGPYEQYF. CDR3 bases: TGTGCCAGCGGAACGGGAGGCCCCTACGAGCAGTACTTC.

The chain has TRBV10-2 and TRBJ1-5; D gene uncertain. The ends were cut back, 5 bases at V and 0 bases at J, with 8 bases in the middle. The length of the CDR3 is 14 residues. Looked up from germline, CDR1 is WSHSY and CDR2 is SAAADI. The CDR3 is CASSYSHSNQPQHF. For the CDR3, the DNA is TGCGCCAGCAGTTACAGCCATAGCAATCAGCCCCAGCATTTT.

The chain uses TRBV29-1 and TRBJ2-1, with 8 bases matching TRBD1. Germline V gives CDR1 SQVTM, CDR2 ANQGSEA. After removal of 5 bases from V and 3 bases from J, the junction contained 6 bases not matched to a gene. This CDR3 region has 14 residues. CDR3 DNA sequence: TGCAGCGTTCGTCGTGACAGGGGCTACAATGAGCAGTTCTTC. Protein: CSVRRDRGYNEQFF.

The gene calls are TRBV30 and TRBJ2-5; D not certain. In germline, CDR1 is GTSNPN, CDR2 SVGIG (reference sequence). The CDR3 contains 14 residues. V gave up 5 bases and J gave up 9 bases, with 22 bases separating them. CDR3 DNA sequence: TGTGCCTGGCGTTGGCGGTCCTCGGTAGGAGCCCAGTACTTC. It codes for CAWRWRSSVGAQYF.

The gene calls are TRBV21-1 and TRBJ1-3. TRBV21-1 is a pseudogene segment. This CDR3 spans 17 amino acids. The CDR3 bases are TGTGCCAGCAGCAAAGGGCGGAGAACGACCTCTGGAAACACCATATATTTT. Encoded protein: CASSKGRRTTSGNTIYF.

The CDR3 nucleotides are TGCAGTGCTAGTGGAGGGGGCCTAGGTGGCCCAGATACGCAGTATTTT. Residues: CSASGGGLGGPDTQYF. V and J are TRBV20-1 and TRBJ2-3, with D maybe TRBD1 (7 bases). V lost 3 bases to trimming and J lost 4 bases, with 20 bases between them. The CDR3 runs 16 residues. CDR1 is DFQATT, CDR2 SNEGSKA, per germline (reference sequence).

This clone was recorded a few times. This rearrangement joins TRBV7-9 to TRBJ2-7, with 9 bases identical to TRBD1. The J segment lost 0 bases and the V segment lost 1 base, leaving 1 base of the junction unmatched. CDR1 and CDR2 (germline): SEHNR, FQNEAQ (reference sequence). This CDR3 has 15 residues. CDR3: CASSLDRGLSYEQYF. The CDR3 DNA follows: TGTGCCAGCAGCTTAGACAGGGGGCTCTCCTACGAGCAGTACTTC.

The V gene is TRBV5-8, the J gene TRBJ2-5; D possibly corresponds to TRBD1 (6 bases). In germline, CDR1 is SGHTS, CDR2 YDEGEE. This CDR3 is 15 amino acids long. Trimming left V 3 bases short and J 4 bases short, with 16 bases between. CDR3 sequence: CASSWGPTGLETQYF. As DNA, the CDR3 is TGTGCCAGCAGCTGGGGCCCAACAGGGTTAGAGACCCAGTACTTC.